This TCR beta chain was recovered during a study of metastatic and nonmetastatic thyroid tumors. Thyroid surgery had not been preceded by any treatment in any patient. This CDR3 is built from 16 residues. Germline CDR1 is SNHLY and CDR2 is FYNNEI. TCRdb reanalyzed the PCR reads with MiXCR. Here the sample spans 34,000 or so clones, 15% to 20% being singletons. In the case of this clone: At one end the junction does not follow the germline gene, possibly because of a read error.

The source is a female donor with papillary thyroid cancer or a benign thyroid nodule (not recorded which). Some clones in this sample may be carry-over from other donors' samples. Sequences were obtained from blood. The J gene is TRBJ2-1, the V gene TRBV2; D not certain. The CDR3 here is CASSVGRSPSYDEQFF. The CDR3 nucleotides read TGTGCCAGCAGTGTAGGCAGAAGCCCATCCTACGATGAGCAGTTCTTC.